The rows below give T cell receptor beta chains drawn from one sample of a study of control samples from healthy donors and cancer patients. Some clones are missing from TCRdb's copy, which holds only in-frame ones; the method was immunoSEQ multiplex PCR. This sample yields 120,000 to 150,000 clones, of which about nine tenths are seen a single time; approximately 2.9% belongs to the top ten. Sequenced: blood. The source of these receptors is a man aged 25 to 45 in good health. The CDR3 runs from the conserved cysteine through the conserved F or W. The D gene is left open where the match is weak. Clone size, where shown, is once, few, many, or a class for clones that have expanded.

CDR3 length	V gene	D gene	J gene	clone size	CDR3 protein	CDR3 DNA
13	TRBV5-1	NA	TRBJ2-3	NA	CASSLAGADTQYF	TGCGCCAGCAGCTTGGCCGGAGCAGATACGCAGTATTTT
16	TRBV18	TRBD1	TRBJ1-2	few	CASSPRGQGVNYGYTF	TGTGCCAGCTCACCACGAGGACAGGGGGTAAACTATGGCTACACCTTC
15	TRBV2	TRBD1	TRBJ2-7	NA	CASSPRQGTSNEQYF	TGTGCCAGCAGCCCCAGACAGGGCACCTCGAACGAGCAGTACTTC
17	TRBV7-7	TRBD1	TRBJ2-3	NA	CASSLALTGQGLNTQYF	TGTGCCAGCAGCTTAGCATTGACGGGACAGGGACTAAATACGCAGTATTTT
16	TRBV21-1	NA	TRBJ1-2	NA	CASSKQDRLKDYGYTF	TGTGCCAGCAGCAAACAGGACCGTCTAAAAGACTATGGCTACACCTTC
14	TRBV7-9	NA	TRBJ1-3	NA	CASTRTASGNTIYF	TGTGCCAGCACTAGGACAGCCTCTGGAAACACCATATATTTT
15	TRBV9	NA	TRBJ2-1	once	CASSTSQRGNNEQFF	TGTGCCAGCAGCACAAGCCAGAGGGGGAACAATGAGCAGTTCTTC
17	TRBV19	TRBD1	TRBJ1-5	NA	CASTGTGRGASNQPQHF	TGTGCCAGTACCGGGACAGGGCGAGGAGCTAGCAATCAGCCCCAGCATTTT
14	TRBV29-1	NA	TRBJ2-4	NA	CSVEEDKGKNIQYF	TGCAGCGTTGAAGAGGACAAAGGCAAAAACATTCAGTACTTC
15	TRBV5-5	NA	TRBJ2-1	NA	CASSLPRTTYNEQFF	TGTGCCAGCAGCTTACCACGGACTACTTACAATGAGCAGTTCTTC
15	TRBV6-6	NA	TRBJ1-5	NA	CASSYGGPSDQPQHF	TGTGCCAGCAGTTACGGTGGGCCTTCCGATCAGCCCCAGCATTTT
18	TRBV3-1/TRBV3-2	TRBD2	TRBJ2-3	NA	CASSQARLGDYRTDTQYF	TGTGCCAGCAGCCAGGCTCGGTTGGGGGACTACCGCACAGATACGCAGTATTTT
15	TRBV18	TRBD2	TRBJ2-4	NA	CASSRGLAAVDIQYF	TGTGCCAGCTCACGAGGACTAGCCGCGGTGGACATTCAGTACTTC
13	TRBV6-4	NA	TRBJ1-2	NA	CASSDSGGYTTTF	TGTGCCAGCAGTGACTCGGGGGGTTATACTACCACCTTC
13	TRBV3-1/TRBV3-2	NA	TRBJ1-6	NA	CASSQLKGSPLHF	TGTGCCAGCAGCCAACTGAAGGGTTCACCCCTCCACTTT
15	TRBV7-8	NA	TRBJ2-7	NA	CASSSQPSSSYEQYF	TGTGCCAGCAGCTCTCAACCTAGCAGCTCCTACGAGCAGTACTTC
13	TRBV5-4	NA	TRBJ2-2	once	CASSLWGTGELFF	TGTGCCAGCAGCTTATGGGGCACCGGGGAGCTGTTTTTT
14	TRBV28	TRBD1	TRBJ2-7	NA	CASSYRGGGHEQYF	TGTGCCAGCAGCTACAGGGGTGGTGGCCACGAGCAGTACTTC
15	TRBV11-2	NA	TRBJ1-3	NA	CASSLVRRLEDTIYF	TGTGCCAGCAGCTTAGTCCGCAGATTGGAAGACACCATATATTTT
14	TRBV24-1	NA	TRBJ2-5	NA	CATSENTGLETQYF	TGTGCCACCAGTGAGAATACAGGGTTGGAGACCCAGTACTTC
13	TRBV6-2/TRBV6-3	NA	TRBJ1-6	once	CASSYGDNSPLHF	TGTGCCAGCAGTTACGGGGATAATTCACCCCTCCACTTT
18	TRBV18	NA	TRBJ2-1	NA	CASSPEQGRGFTYNEQFF	TGTGCCAGCTCACCCGAGCAGGGGCGGGGGTTTACCTACAATGAGCAGTTCTTC
14	TRBV5-4	NA	TRBJ2-7	once	CASSPDGKPYEQYF	TGTGCCAGCAGCCCCGACGGCAAGCCCTACGAGCAGTACTTC
15	TRBV18	NA	TRBJ2-3	NA	CASSPKGLGTDTQYF	TGTGCCAGCTCACCGAAGGGGCTAGGCACAGATACGCAGTATTTT
15	TRBV2	TRBD1	TRBJ2-2	NA	CASRDRARNTGELFF	TGTGCCAGCAGAGACAGGGCGAGGAATACCGGGGAGCTGTTTTTT
15	TRBV5-4	NA	TRBJ2-7	NA	CASSWGALKPYEQYF	TGTGCCAGCAGCTGGGGGGCCCTAAAACCTTACGAGCAGTACTTC
13	TRBV4-1	NA	TRBJ1-2	NA	CASSQDFRYGYTF	TGCGCCAGCAGCCAAGACTTTAGATATGGCTACACCTTC
12	TRBV2	NA	TRBJ1-1	NA	CASGGRPTEAFF	TGTGCCAGCGGTGGCAGACCCACTGAAGCTTTCTTT
13	TRBV30	NA	TRBJ1-2	NA	CAWSEDSNYGYTF	TGTGCCTGGAGTGAAGACAGCAACTATGGCTACACCTTC
12	TRBV6-5	TRBD1	TRBJ2-7	NA	CATRQGTREQYF	TGTGCCACCAGACAGGGAACGCGCGAGCAGTACTTC
13	TRBV12-3/TRBV12-4	NA	TRBJ1-2	NA	CASSLEDNYGYTF	TGTGCCAGCAGTTTAGAGGATAACTATGGCTACACCTTC
13	TRBV5-1	NA	TRBJ1-4	NA	CASSFRGSEKLFF	TGCGCCAGCAGCTTTCGCGGTTCAGAAAAACTGTTTTTT
15	TRBV7-3	TRBD2	TRBJ2-7	NA	CASSLAGDLSYEQYF	TGTGCCAGCAGCCTAGCGGGGGACCTCTCCTACGAGCAGTACTTC
15	TRBV25-1	NA	TRBJ2-1	NA	CASSAPGPLGNEQFF	TGTGCCAGCAGTGCACCGGGACCCTTGGGCAATGAGCAGTTCTTC
15	TRBV6-5	TRBD1	TRBJ1-5	NA	CASRSTGVGNQPQHF	TGTGCCAGCAGATCAACAGGGGTGGGCAATCAGCCCCAGCATTTT
16	TRBV7-9	TRBD1	TRBJ1-2	NA	CASSSDRVVFSYGYTF	TGTGCCAGCAGCTCGGACAGGGTAGTATTTTCTTATGGCTACACCTTC
13	TRBV5-8	NA	TRBJ2-3	NA	CASSTYDPISQYF	TGTGCCAGCAGCACTTATGACCCCATCAGCCAGTATTTT